Described below is a single T cell receptor (beta chain) sequence and its context. This entry belongs to a study of shared clonotypes between healthy human individuals. This CDR3 is built from 13 residues. The germline V gene encodes CDR1 SGHRS and CDR2 YFSETQ. V lost 4 bases and J 10 bases, leaving 15 bases between the germline ends. TCRdb keeps only in-frame clones here, not all; method: immunoSEQ multiplex PCR. This sample has approximately 2.4 million clones, with almost 96% found just once. Material: naive CD4+ T cells sorted from blood. As to subset: CD45RA+ positively selected. The chain combines TRBV5-1 with TRBJ2-1, with D perhaps TRBD1 (6 bases). The source is a young man in good health. This CDR3 is CASSTGQLKEQFF. The CDR3 bases are TGCGCCAGCAGCACAGGACAGTTAAAGGAGCAGTTCTTC.